These 5 T cell receptor beta chains originate from one sample sequenced in a study of control samples from healthy donors and cancer patients. Assay used: immunoSEQ multiplex PCR; TCRdb lists only in-frame clones, some missing. The table lists about 120,000 clones, 85% to 90% of them singletons. Source material: blood. The origin of the receptors is a woman in her sixties or seventies in good health.

V usage is TRBV5-8 and J usage is TRBJ1-2; D uncertain. CDR1 and CDR2 (germline): SGHTS, YDEGEE. The V end was cut by 5 bases, the J end by 9 bases, with 8 bases between. The CDR3 extends over 10 amino acids. The CDR3 nucleotides are TGTGCCAGCAGGACGGGAAGCTACACCTTC. The encoded protein is CASRTGSYTF.

This clone appeared a single time. The chain links TRBV5-4 to TRBJ1-1; D may be TRBD1 (5 bases). The CDR3 contains 16 residues. Germline V gives CDR1 SGHNT, CDR2 YYREEE (reference sequence). Trimming removed 2 bases from V and 0 bases from J, with 14 bases in between. CDR3 nucleotide sequence: TGTGCCAGCAGCTTCGGACGCGGGGGGATGAACACTGAAGCTTTCTTT. Translation: CASSFGRGGMNTEAFF.

The chain links TRBV7-9 to TRBJ2-5, with 11 nucleotides matching TRBD2. Trimming took 5 bases from V and 5 from J; bases not matched to a gene: 13. Per germline, CDR1 SEHNR and CDR2 FQNEAQ (reference sequence). This CDR3 spans 17 amino acids. The CDR3 DNA reads TGTGCCAGCAGCCCCACACAGGGGACTAGCGGCCGGGAGACCCAGTACTTC. Protein product: CASSPTQGTSGRETQYF.

The rearrangement joins TRBV9 to TRBJ1-4; 7 nucleotides align to TRBD1. CDR1 SGDLS and CDR2 YYNGEE come from the germline V gene. CDR3 length equals 16 residues. With 3 bases clipped from V and 3 bases from J, the junction kept 8 bases outside the gene matches. This CDR3 is CASSAAPGQANEKLFF. CDR3 DNA sequence: TGTGCCAGCAGCGCCGCCCCTGGACAGGCTAATGAAAAACTGTTTTTT. Filled out from reference TRBV9 and TRBJ1-4, the complete variable domain reads DSGVTQTPKHLITATGQRVTLRCSPRSGDLSVYWYQQSLDQGLQFLIQYYNGEERAKGNILERFSAQQFPDLHSELNLSSLELGDSALYFCASSAAPGQANEKLFFGSGTQLSVL.

This clone was observed once. The chain joins TRBV5-1 to TRBJ2-7; 9 bases map to TRBD1. The V gene end was trimmed by 0 bases and the J gene end by 1 base; junction bases not matched to a gene: 5. CDR1 is SGHRS and CDR2 is YFSETQ in the germline V gene. The CDR3 is made up of 16 amino acids. The CDR3 region has the DNA TGCGCCAGCAGCTTGGCCCCCGGGACAGGGTCCTACGAGCAGTACTTC. Protein: CASSLAPGTGSYEQYF.